This TCR beta chain was sequenced in a study of cytomegalovirus exposure and HLA in healthy donors. Study information: When 398 donors were genotyped, just over 80% of them were found to fall in the Caucasian-associated ancestry cluster.

This clone was counted between two and nine times. Its antigen is unidentified. Findings and caveats of the study: In a later analysis, HLA-associated TCR beta chains were more clonally expanded than equally common others.

Healthy people donating bone marrow made up the donors. Trimming removed 4 bases from V and 1 base from J, with 10 bases in between. The CDR3 extends over 14 amino acids. From germline, CDR1 is SGHVS and CDR2 FNYEAQ. Amplification used 60 Vbeta primers and 13 Jbeta primers. Sequencing used immunoSEQ multiplex PCR; TCRdb keeps in-frame clones, though not all of them. The table shows about 140,000 clones, with 61% occurring only once. V is TRBV7-6 and J is TRBJ2-5; TRBD1 might be the D (6 bases). Source material: PBMCs. The sequence was obtained from a male donor in good health and CMV-seronegative. CDR3 coding DNA: TGTGCCAGCAGCTCCCAGGACAGCCAAGAGACCCAGTACTTC. Its protein product is CASSSQDSQETQYF.